These T cell receptor beta chains were read from a single sample in a study of PD-1 blockade in mismatch repair-deficient tumors. The table came from immunoSEQ multiplex PCR; TCRdb's copy has only in-frame clones and leaves some out. This table holds under 50,000 clones, 75% to 90% found once. The specimen comprised PBMCs, sampled approximately 41 weeks after starting pembrolizumab. The receptors were gathered from an adult with mismatch repair-deficient cancer. Each CDR3 is given with its conserved first and last residue. Fields, in order: V gene, D gene, J gene, clone size, CDR3 DNA, CDR3 protein. D genes are given only for firm matches. A row's size may be missing; if present it is once, few, many or a size class.

V: TRBV9
D: NA
J: TRBJ2-7
size: few
DNA: TGTGCCAGCAGCCTTTCCGGGACACTCTACGAGCAGTACTTC
CDR3: CASSLSGTLYEQYF

V: TRBV4-2
D: NA
J: TRBJ2-2
size: once
DNA: TGTGCCAGCAGCCACTCACCTGGGACTACTAGGGGGGGGGAGCTGTTTTTT
CDR3: CASSHSPGTTRGGELFF

V: TRBV7-7
D: TRBD1
J: TRBJ2-3
size: NA
DNA: TGTGCTAGCAGCTTAAGGGGGCCAGGGGCAGATACGCAGTATTTT
CDR3: CASSLRGPGADTQYF

V: TRBV21-1
D: NA
J: TRBJ2-1
size: NA
DNA: TGTGCCAGCAGCAAAGGACTAGCGGGAGGGAGCTCCTACAATGAGCAGTTCTTC
CDR3: CASSKGLAGGSSYNEQFF

V: TRBV2
D: TRBD1
J: TRBJ2-1
size: NA
DNA: TGTGCCAGCAGCGACAGGGTGGTAAACAATGAGCAGTTCTTC
CDR3: CASSDRVVNNEQFF

V: TRBV7-9
D: TRBD1
J: TRBJ2-2
size: NA
DNA: TGTGCCAGCAGGCCAGGGGGCGCCGGGACCGGGGAGCTGTTTTTT
CDR3: CASRPGGAGTGELFF

V: TRBV6-1
D: TRBD1
J: TRBJ2-2
size: NA
DNA: TGTGCCAGCAGTGAAGGGGACAGGCGAGGCGGGGAGCTGTTTTTT
CDR3: CASSEGDRRGGELFF

V: TRBV13
D: TRBD2
J: TRBJ2-3
size: NA
DNA: TGTGCCAGCAGCCGTTTGGGAGCGGGGGGCACAGATACGCAGTATTTT
CDR3: CASSRLGAGGTDTQYF

V: TRBV9
D: NA
J: TRBJ1-1
size: NA
DNA: TGTGCCAGCAGCGCCCACGTACAGGGATCTGAAGCTTTCTTT
CDR3: CASSAHVQGSEAFF

V: TRBV5-6
D: TRBD2
J: TRBJ2-1
size: NA
DNA: TGTGCCAGCAGCTTGAGGGCTAGCGGGGCCGCCTTCTACAATGAGCAGTTCTTC
CDR3: CASSLRASGAAFYNEQFF

V: TRBV11-3
D: NA
J: TRBJ2-1
size: once
DNA: TGTGCCAGCAGCTCCCCGTATTTTAGGCCCGGGGGCAATGAGCAGTTCTTC
CDR3: CASSSPYFRPGGNEQFF

V: TRBV13
D: TRBD2
J: TRBJ2-5
size: NA
DNA: TGTGCCAGCAGCCTCACCGGGACTAGCGATAAGTACCAAGAGACCCAGTACTTC
CDR3: CASSLTGTSDKYQETQYF

V: TRBV18
D: NA
J: TRBJ1-1
size: NA
DNA: TGTGCCAGCTCACCACTGAGCGCGGGAAGGAACACTGAAGCTTTCTTT
CDR3: CASSPLSAGRNTEAFF

V: TRBV4-1
D: TRBD2
J: TRBJ2-3
size: NA
DNA: TGCGCCAGCAGCCAAGATCAGGGCGGGAGGGGGGACACAGATACGCAGTATTTT
CDR3: CASSQDQGGRGDTDTQYF

V: TRBV5-1
D: NA
J: TRBJ2-7
size: NA
DNA: TGCGCCAGCAGCTTACAGGGTTATCACGAGCAGTACTTC
CDR3: CASSLQGYHEQYF

V: TRBV11-2
D: NA
J: TRBJ2-1
size: NA
DNA: TGTGCCAGCAGCCAGGGGACTACCTACAATGAGCAGTTCTTC
CDR3: CASSQGTTYNEQFF

V: TRBV19
D: NA
J: TRBJ2-1
size: NA
DNA: TGTGCCAGTACGAGAGGGGACTTGATGTACAATGAGCAGTTCTTC
CDR3: CASTRGDLMYNEQFF

V: TRBV18
D: TRBD1
J: TRBJ1-2
size: few
DNA: TGTGCCAGCTCCCCTACAGGGGATGGCTACACCTTC
CDR3: CASSPTGDGYTF

V: TRBV6-6
D: NA
J: TRBJ1-5
size: NA
DNA: TGTGCCAGCAGTTACTCCTTGCGGGGGAGCAATCAGCCCCAGCATTTT
CDR3: CASSYSLRGSNQPQHF

V: TRBV5-1
D: NA
J: TRBJ2-1
size: NA
DNA: TGCGCCAGCAGCTTGGTCGGGGGTAATGAGCAGTTCTTC
CDR3: CASSLVGGNEQFF

V: TRBV6-1
D: TRBD1
J: TRBJ1-1
size: NA
DNA: TGTGCCACCCGGGACAGGTCGGGCACTGAAGCTTTCTTT
CDR3: CATRDRSGTEAFF

V: TRBV5-6
D: TRBD1
J: TRBJ1-5
size: NA
DNA: TGTGCCAGCAGCCTCAACAGGGGCAGGCAGCCCCAGCATTTT
CDR3: CASSLNRGRQPQHF

V: TRBV19
D: NA
J: TRBJ2-7
size: NA
DNA: TGTGCCAGTAGTGATCGGGGAAGGTCCTACGAGCAGTACTTC
CDR3: CASSDRGRSYEQYF

V: TRBV5-1
D: TRBD2
J: TRBJ2-1
size: NA
DNA: TGCGCCAGCAGCACCCCGGGGGTAGCGGGAGAGAATGAGCAGTTCTTC
CDR3: CASSTPGVAGENEQFF

V: TRBV27
D: NA
J: TRBJ1-2
size: NA
DNA: TGTGCCAGCAGTTTCCTTGGACAGATATCTAACTATGGCTACACCTTC
CDR3: CASSFLGQISNYGYTF

V: TRBV11-3
D: TRBD2
J: TRBJ2-1
size: once
DNA: TGTGCCAGCAGGCCTAGTAGGGGACTAGCGGGAGAGAGCGGTGAGCAGTTCTTC
CDR3: CASRPSRGLAGESGEQFF

V: TRBV15
D: TRBD1
J: TRBJ2-1
size: NA
DNA: TGTGCCACCAGCAGAGATGGACAGGGCCACGATGAGCAGTTCTTC
CDR3: CATSRDGQGHDEQFF

V: TRBV21-1
D: NA
J: TRBJ1-1
size: once
DNA: TGTGCCAGCAGCACTACGGATTCGGCAGGTGAAGCTTTCTTT
CDR3: CASSTTDSAGEAFF

V: TRBV15
D: NA
J: TRBJ1-5
size: NA
DNA: TGTGCCACCAGCAGAGATGGAGATCTTAGCAATCAGCCCCAGCATTTT
CDR3: CATSRDGDLSNQPQHF

V: TRBV6-5
D: TRBD2
J: TRBJ2-7
size: NA
DNA: TGTGCCAGCAGTTACTCAGGCGGGAGGGCCCACGAGCAGTACTTC
CDR3: CASSYSGGRAHEQYF

V: TRBV6-5
D: TRBD1
J: TRBJ2-7
size: NA
DNA: TGTGCCAGCAGTCGGCAGGGGGCAGGCACCAGCGAGCAGTACTTC
CDR3: CASSRQGAGTSEQYF

V: TRBV25-1
D: TRBD1
J: TRBJ1-6
size: NA
DNA: TGTGCCAGCAGGGGACAGTCAGATAATTCACCCCTCCACTTT
CDR3: CASRGQSDNSPLHF

V: TRBV19
D: NA
J: TRBJ1-5
size: NA
DNA: TGTGCCAGTAGTATTTCGCAGGGAAGCAATCAGCCCCAGCATTTT
CDR3: CASSISQGSNQPQHF

V: TRBV27
D: NA
J: TRBJ1-5
size: once
DNA: TGTGCCAGCAGTTCTCAGACAGCCTTAGGGCCCCAGCATTTT
CDR3: CASSSQTALGPQHF

V: TRBV9
D: NA
J: TRBJ2-3
size: NA
DNA: TGTGCCAGCAGCCAAACAACATACACAGATACGCAGTATTTT
CDR3: CASSQTTYTDTQYF

V: TRBV6-5
D: NA
J: TRBJ1-4
size: NA
DNA: TGTGCCAGCAGAAGGGCAGCGGGCGAAAAACTGTTTTTT
CDR3: CASRRAAGEKLFF

V: TRBV18
D: TRBD1
J: TRBJ1-1
size: NA
DNA: TGTGCCAGCTCACGAGGGGACAGATGGGGACCTGAAGCTTTCTTT
CDR3: CASSRGDRWGPEAFF

V: TRBV21-1
D: NA
J: TRBJ2-5
size: NA
DNA: TGTGCCAGCAGCAAAGACAGGGAAGAGACCCAGTACTTC
CDR3: CASSKDREETQYF

V: TRBV28
D: NA
J: TRBJ1-1
size: NA
DNA: TGTGCCAGCAACGACTTCCCCATGAACACTGAAGCTTTCTTT
CDR3: CASNDFPMNTEAFF

V: TRBV14
D: TRBD1
J: TRBJ1-1
size: NA
DNA: TGTGCCAGCAGTCTAACAGGGGGCCTAATGAACACTGAAGCTTTCTTT
CDR3: CASSLTGGLMNTEAFF

V: TRBV2
D: NA
J: TRBJ1-1
size: NA
DNA: TGTGCCAGCAGCCCGGAGGCTAGCCCTGAAGCTTTCTTT
CDR3: CASSPEASPEAFF

V: TRBV10-1
D: NA
J: TRBJ1-2
size: NA
DNA: TGCGCCAGCAGTGAGTCAGGGGCCCGGAGGGACTATGGCTACACCTTC
CDR3: CASSESGARRDYGYTF

V: TRBV30
D: NA
J: TRBJ2-7
size: NA
DNA: TGTGCCTGGAGTCTAGACAGCTCCTACGAGCAGTACTTC
CDR3: CAWSLDSSYEQYF

V: TRBV6-1
D: TRBD1
J: TRBJ1-6
size: once
DNA: TGTGCCATCCTAACAGGGGGAAATTCACCCCTCCACTTT
CDR3: CAILTGGNSPLHF

V: TRBV28
D: NA
J: TRBJ1-2
size: once
DNA: TGTGCCAGCAGTTTCCAGGTCGGCTATGGCTACACCTTC
CDR3: CASSFQVGYGYTF

V: TRBV5-1
D: TRBD2
J: TRBJ2-7
size: NA
DNA: TGCGCCAGCAGCTTGGCCGCTAGCGGTTCCTACGAGCAGTACTTC
CDR3: CASSLAASGSYEQYF

V: TRBV2
D: NA
J: TRBJ1-1
size: NA
DNA: TGTGCCAGCAGTCAAGGGGGAGACGCGCTCACTGAAGCTTTCTTT
CDR3: CASSQGGDALTEAFF

V: TRBV6-4
D: TRBD1
J: TRBJ1-1
size: NA
DNA: TGTGCCAGCAGGGGGACAGGGGGGAGCACTGAAGCTTTCTTT
CDR3: CASRGTGGSTEAFF

V: TRBV27
D: NA
J: TRBJ1-5
size: NA
DNA: TGTGCCAGCAGTTTATCCGGGAATCAGCCCCAGCATTTT
CDR3: CASSLSGNQPQHF

V: TRBV5-1
D: TRBD2
J: TRBJ2-7
size: NA
DNA: TGCGCCAGCAGCTCAACTAGCGGGAGCTACGAGCAGTACTTC
CDR3: CASSSTSGSYEQYF

V: TRBV6-6
D: TRBD1
J: TRBJ2-5
size: NA
DNA: TGTGCCAGCGGGACAGGGGTTGGGGAGACCCAGTACTTC
CDR3: CASGTGVGETQYF

V: TRBV2
D: NA
J: TRBJ1-5
size: NA
DNA: TGTGCCAGCAGTGAGTCCAGGGGCGGGAATCAGCCCCAGCATTTT
CDR3: CASSESRGGNQPQHF

V: TRBV11-2
D: TRBD2
J: TRBJ2-1
size: once
DNA: TGTGCCAGCAGCTCGACTAGCGGCTACAATGAGCAGTTCTTC
CDR3: CASSSTSGYNEQFF

V: TRBV7-8
D: TRBD2
J: TRBJ2-1
size: NA
DNA: TGTGCCAGCAGCCCCCGGTGGACTAGCGGGAGGATCAATGAGCAGTTCTTC
CDR3: CASSPRWTSGRINEQFF

V: TRBV11-2
D: NA
J: TRBJ2-3
size: NA
DNA: TGTGCCAGCAGCTTAGACGGGGATTCACTCACGATCACAGATACGCAGTATTTT
CDR3: CASSLDGDSLTITDTQYF

V: TRBV2
D: NA
J: TRBJ1-5
size: once
DNA: TGTGCCAGCAGCCCCGTTTGGGGGGATCAGCCCCAGCATTTT
CDR3: CASSPVWGDQPQHF